The sequence of this T cell receptor (beta chain) was determined in a study of blood T cell repertoires in COVID-19. The ends lost 1 base at V and 0 bases at J; junction bases unmatched: 9. This CDR3 spans 20 amino acids. The V gene's germline CDR1 is SGHRS and CDR2 YFSETQ. Study processing details: Reference gene primers were amplified, and this amplification served to estimate nucleated cell counts. Some clones are missing from TCRdb's copy, which holds only in-frame ones; the method was immunoSEQ multiplex PCR. D and trimming come from the DNA, and the V and J calls and clone size come from that table. This table holds about 110,000 clones, approximately 78% found once.

The receptor's source is a man aged 65 to 79 with acute or convalescent COVID-19. The chain recombines TRBV5-1 with TRBJ2-6; 11 bases line up with TRBD1. The sequenced sample was peripheral blood. CDR3 DNA: TGCGCCAGCAGCTTGAAGTTCGGACAGGGGGCGTTCTCTGGGGCCAACGTCCTGACTTTC. This sequence encodes CASSLKFGQGAFSGANVLTF.